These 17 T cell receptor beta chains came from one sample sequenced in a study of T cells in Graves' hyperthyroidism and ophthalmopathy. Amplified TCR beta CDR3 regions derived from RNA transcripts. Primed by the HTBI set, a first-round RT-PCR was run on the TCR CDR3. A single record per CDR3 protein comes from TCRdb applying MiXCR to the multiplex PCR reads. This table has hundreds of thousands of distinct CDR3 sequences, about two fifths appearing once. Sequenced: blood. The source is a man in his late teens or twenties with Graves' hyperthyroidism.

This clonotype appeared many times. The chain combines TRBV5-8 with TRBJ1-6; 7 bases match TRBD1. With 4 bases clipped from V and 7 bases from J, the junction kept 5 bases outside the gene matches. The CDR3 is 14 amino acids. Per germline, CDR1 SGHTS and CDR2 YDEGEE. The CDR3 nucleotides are TGTGCCAGCAGCGGAAGGACAGGCAATTCACCCCTCCACTTT. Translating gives CASSGRTGNSPLHF.

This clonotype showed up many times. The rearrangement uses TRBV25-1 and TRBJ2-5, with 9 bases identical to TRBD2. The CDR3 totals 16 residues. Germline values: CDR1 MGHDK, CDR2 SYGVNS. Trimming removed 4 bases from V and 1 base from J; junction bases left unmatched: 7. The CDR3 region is CASSGATSGLQETQYF. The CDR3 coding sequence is TGTGCCAGCAGTGGGGCGACTAGCGGTCTCCAAGAGACCCAGTACTTC.

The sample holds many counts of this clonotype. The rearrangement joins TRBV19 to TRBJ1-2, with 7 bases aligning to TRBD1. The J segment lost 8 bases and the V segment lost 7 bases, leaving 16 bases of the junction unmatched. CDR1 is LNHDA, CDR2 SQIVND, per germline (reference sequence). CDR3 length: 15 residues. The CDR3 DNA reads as TGTGCCAGTAACCCCTTCCTGGACAGGTTCGACGGCTACACCTTC. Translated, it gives CASNPFLDRFDGYTF.

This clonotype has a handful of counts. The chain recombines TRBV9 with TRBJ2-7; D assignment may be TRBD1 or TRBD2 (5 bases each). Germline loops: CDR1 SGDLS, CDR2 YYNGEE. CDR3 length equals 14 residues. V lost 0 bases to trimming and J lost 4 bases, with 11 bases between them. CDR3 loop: CASSVEGPSYEQYF. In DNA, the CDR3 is TGTGCCAGCAGCGTAGAGGGACCGTCTTACGAGCAGTACTTC.

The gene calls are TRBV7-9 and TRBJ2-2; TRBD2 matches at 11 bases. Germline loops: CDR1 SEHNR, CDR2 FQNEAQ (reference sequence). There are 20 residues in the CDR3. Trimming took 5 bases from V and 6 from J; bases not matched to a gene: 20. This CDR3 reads CASSPKGIAGGPSWAGELFF. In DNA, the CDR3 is TGTGCCAGCAGCCCAAAGGGAATAGCGGGAGGGCCCTCTTGGGCCGGGGAGCTGTTTTTT.

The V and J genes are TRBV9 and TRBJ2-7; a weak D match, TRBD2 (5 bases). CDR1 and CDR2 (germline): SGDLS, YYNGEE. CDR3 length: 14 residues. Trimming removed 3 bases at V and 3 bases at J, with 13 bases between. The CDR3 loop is CASSASGLLYEQYF. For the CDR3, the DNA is TGTGCCAGCAGCGCCAGCGGCCTACTCTACGAGCAGTACTTC.

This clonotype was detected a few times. The CDR3 DNA follows: TGCGCCAGCAGCCAACTGGGACAGAACACTGAAGCTTTCTTT. Translating gives CASSQLGQNTEAFF. The chain has TRBV4-1 and TRBJ1-1; possible D gene TRBD1, 6 bases. CDR3 size: 14 residues. Trimming shortened V by 2 bases and J by 1 base, and 8 bases separated the two germline ends. CDR1 and CDR2 (germline): MGHRA, YSYEKL.

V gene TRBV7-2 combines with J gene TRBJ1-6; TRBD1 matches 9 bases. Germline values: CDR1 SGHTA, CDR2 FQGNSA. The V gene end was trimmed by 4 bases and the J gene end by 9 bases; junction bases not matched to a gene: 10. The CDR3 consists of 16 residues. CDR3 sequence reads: CASSSVAGQGVSPLHF. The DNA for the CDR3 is TGTGCCAGCAGCTCAGTCGCGGGACAGGGAGTTTCACCCCTCCACTTT.

CDR3 nucleotides: TGCGCCAGCAGGGGGACTAGCGGGGCTCGGGAGACCCAGTACTTC. Protein sequence: CASRGTSGARETQYF. The chain couples TRBV5-1 to TRBJ2-5; 13 bases are a match to TRBD2. With 5 bases clipped from V and 5 bases from J, the junction kept 6 bases outside the gene matches. Germline loops: CDR1 SGHRS, CDR2 YFSETQ. The CDR3 is 15 residues long.

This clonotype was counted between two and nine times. The CDR3 sequence is CASSSRTGEAFF. The CDR3 DNA reads TGTGCCAGCAGCTCCCGGACCGGTGAAGCTTTCTTT. V gene TRBV7-3 combines with J gene TRBJ1-1; D gene uncertain. CDR3 size: 12 residues. Germline V gene sequence: CDR1 SGHTA, CDR2 FQGTGA. V lost 4 bases, J lost 7 bases, and 10 bases lay in between.

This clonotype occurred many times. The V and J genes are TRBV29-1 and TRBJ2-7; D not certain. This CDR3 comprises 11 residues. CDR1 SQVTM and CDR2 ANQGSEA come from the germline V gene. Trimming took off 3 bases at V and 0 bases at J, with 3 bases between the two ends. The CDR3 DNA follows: TGCAGCGTTGAGAGCTCCTACGAGCAGTACTTC. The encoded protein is CSVESSYEQYF.

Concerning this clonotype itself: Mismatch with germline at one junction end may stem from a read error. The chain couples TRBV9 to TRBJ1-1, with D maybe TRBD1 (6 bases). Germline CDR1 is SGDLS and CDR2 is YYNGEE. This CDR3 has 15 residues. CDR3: CASSQENREDTEAFF. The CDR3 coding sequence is TGCGCCAGCAGCCAAGAAAACAGGGAGGACACTGAAGCTTTCTTT.

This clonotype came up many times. CDR3 region: CASQGSDEKLFF. The CDR3 DNA follows: TGTGCCAGCCAGGGGTCGGATGAAAAACTGTTTTTT. V usage is TRBV2 and J usage is TRBJ1-4; a weak D match, TRBD1 (6 bases). Trimming shortened V by 8 bases and J by 6 bases, and 10 bases separated the two germline ends. CDR3 length equals 12 residues. Germline V gene sequence: CDR1 SNHLY, CDR2 FYNNEI. Full variable domain (rest looked up from reference TRBV2 and TRBJ1-4): EPEVTQTPSHQVTQMGQEVILRCVPISNHLYFYWYRQILGQKVEFLVSFYNNEISEKSEIFDDQFSVERPDGSNFTLKIRSTKLEDSAMYFCASQGSDEKLFFGSGTQLSVL.

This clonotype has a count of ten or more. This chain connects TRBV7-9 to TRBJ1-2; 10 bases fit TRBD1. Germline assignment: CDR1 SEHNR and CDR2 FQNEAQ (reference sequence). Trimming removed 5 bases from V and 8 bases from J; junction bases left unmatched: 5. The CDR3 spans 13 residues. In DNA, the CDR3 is TGTGCCAGCAGCGCGGGACAGGGGACCGGCTACACCTTC. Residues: CASSAGQGTGYTF.

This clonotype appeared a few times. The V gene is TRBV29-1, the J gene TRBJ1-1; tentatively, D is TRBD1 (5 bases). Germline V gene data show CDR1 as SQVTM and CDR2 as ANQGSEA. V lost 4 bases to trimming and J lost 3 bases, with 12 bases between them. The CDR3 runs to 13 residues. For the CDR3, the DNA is TGCAGCGTTGGCAGGGATCAGTACACTGAAGCTTTCTTT. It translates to CSVGRDQYTEAFF. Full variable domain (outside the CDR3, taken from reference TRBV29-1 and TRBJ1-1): SAVISQKPSRDICQRGTSLTIQCQVDSQVTMMFWYRQQPGQSLTLIATANQGSEATYESGFVIDKFPISRPNLTFSTLTVSNMSPEDSSIYLCSVGRDQYTEAFFGQGTRLTVV.

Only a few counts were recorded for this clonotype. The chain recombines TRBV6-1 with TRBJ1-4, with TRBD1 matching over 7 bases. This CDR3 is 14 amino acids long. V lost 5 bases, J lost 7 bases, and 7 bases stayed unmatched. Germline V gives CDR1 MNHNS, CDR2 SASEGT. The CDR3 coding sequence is TGTGCCAGCAGTCCAGTAGGGACAGCTGAAAAACTGTTTTTT. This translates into CASSPVGTAEKLFF.

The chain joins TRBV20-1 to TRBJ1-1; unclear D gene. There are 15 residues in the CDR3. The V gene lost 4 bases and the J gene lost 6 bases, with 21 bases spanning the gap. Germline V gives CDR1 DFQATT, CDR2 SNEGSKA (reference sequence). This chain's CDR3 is CSAKNSVRRTAEAFF. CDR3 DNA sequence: TGCAGTGCTAAGAACAGCGTACGGCGAACCGCTGAAGCTTTCTTT.